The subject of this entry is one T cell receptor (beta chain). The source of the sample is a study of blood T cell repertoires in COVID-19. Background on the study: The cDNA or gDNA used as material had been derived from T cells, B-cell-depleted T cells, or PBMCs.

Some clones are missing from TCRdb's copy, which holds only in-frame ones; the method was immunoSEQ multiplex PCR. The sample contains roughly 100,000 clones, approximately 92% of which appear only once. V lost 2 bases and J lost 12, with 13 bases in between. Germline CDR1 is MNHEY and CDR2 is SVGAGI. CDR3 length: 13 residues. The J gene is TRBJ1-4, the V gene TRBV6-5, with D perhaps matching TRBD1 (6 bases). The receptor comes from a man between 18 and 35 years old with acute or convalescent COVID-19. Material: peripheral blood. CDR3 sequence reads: CASSYQYGGELFF. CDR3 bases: TGTGCCAGCAGTTACCAGTATGGGGGCGAACTGTTTTTT.